These T cell receptor beta chains were read from a single sample in a study of shared clonotypes between healthy human individuals. Repertoires were generated with immunoSEQ multiplex PCR, while TCRdb's copy carries only in-frame clones and drops some. The table has hundreds of thousands of clones, around 95% seen once. Sequenced input: naive CD8+ T cells sorted from blood. These receptors were collected from a woman aged 25-40 years in good health. The CDR3 runs from the conserved cysteine through the conserved F or W. Fields, in order: CDR3 protein, CDR3 DNA, clone size, J gene, V gene, D gene. The D gene is left open where the match is weak. Clone size appears in some rows only: once, few, many, or a class for an expanded clone.

CASSLRFMYEQYF	TGTGCCAGCAGTTTGCGGTTTATGTACGAGCAGTACTTC	-	TRBJ2-7	TRBV27	-
CASSFNRGPDTQYF	TGTGCCAGCAGCTTTAACAGGGGCCCAGATACGCAGTATTTT	once	TRBJ2-3	TRBV7-6	TRBD1
CASSLEGRTVYNEQFF	TGCGCCAGCAGCTTGGAGGGCAGGACGGTCTACAATGAGCAGTTCTTC	-	TRBJ2-1	TRBV5-1	-
CASSAGSSYNEQFF	TGTGCCAGCAGCGCCGGTAGCTCCTACAATGAGCAGTTCTTC	-	TRBJ2-1	TRBV9	-
CASSLLAGGRETQYF	TGTGCCAGCAGTTTACTAGCGGGAGGGCGAGAGACCCAGTACTTC	once	TRBJ2-5	TRBV27	TRBD2
CASSFLSGSGVYEQYF	TGTGCCAGCAGTTTTCTTAGCGGGAGTGGGGTCTACGAGCAGTACTTC	-	TRBJ2-7	TRBV27	TRBD2
CASSPGWGYEQYF	TGTGCCAGCAGCCCAGGCTGGGGCTACGAGCAGTACTTC	-	TRBJ2-7	TRBV14	-
CASRGHSNQPQHF	TGTGCCAGCAGGGGGCATAGCAATCAGCCCCAGCATTTT	-	TRBJ1-5	TRBV28	-
CASSEGYSRNTEAFF	TGTGCCAGCAGCGAGGGATACAGTAGGAACACTGAAGCTTTCTTT	-	TRBJ1-1	TRBV9	-
CASSLAPGSGNTIYF	TGTGCCAGCAGCTTAGCGCCGGGCTCTGGAAACACCATATATTTT	-	TRBJ1-3	TRBV7-8	-
CASSWGNYEQYF	TGTGCCAGCTCATGGGGGAACTACGAGCAGTACTTC	-	TRBJ2-7	TRBV11-2	-